These 13 T cell receptor beta chains originate from one sample sequenced in a study of blood T cell repertoires in COVID-19. Sequencing was performed with immunoSEQ multiplex PCR; in TCRdb, only in-frame clones are kept and a portion is missing. The sample has 250,000 to 300,000 clones; around 90% are singletons. Sequencing was performed on peripheral blood. The receptors stem from a woman in her forties or fifties who had recovered from COVID-19.

The CDR3 bases are TGTGCCAGCAGCTCCCGGGTGACGGCGGGACTGTTTTTT. This gives the protein CASSSRVTAGLFF. The chain uses TRBV7-9 and TRBJ1-4; D is undetermined. CDR3 length: 13 amino acids. V was trimmed by 4 bases and J by 13 bases, leaving 16 bases between them. The germline V gene has CDR1 SEHNR and CDR2 FQNEAQ (reference sequence).

This rearrangement joins TRBV24-1 to TRBJ2-6; D perhaps matches TRBD1 (6 bases). Trimming cost V 7 bases and J 3 bases, with 12 bases left between them. The CDR3 has 15 amino acids. Germline lookup yields CDR1 KGHDR and CDR2 SFDVKD. CDR3 in amino acids: CATSQSRGGANVLTF. In DNA, the CDR3 is TGTGCCACCAGCCAGTCCAGGGGTGGGGCCAACGTCCTGACTTTC.

This clone showed up just once. The V gene is TRBV6-5, the J gene TRBJ2-5; a weak D match, TRBD2 (6 bases). Germline V CDR1 and CDR2: MNHEY, SVGAGI. V was cut by 0 bases and J by 1 base, with 12 bases left in between. The length of the CDR3 is 16 residues. In DNA form, the CDR3 reads TGTGCCAGCAGTTACTCCGGCGGGACCTTCCAAGAGACCCAGTACTTC. It specifies CASSYSGGTFQETQYF.

The CDR3 DNA follows: TGCGCCAGCAGCTTGGACGGACAGGTCTCGTATGGCTACACCTTC. Translated: CASSLDGQVSYGYTF. V is TRBV5-1 and J is TRBJ1-2, with 7 bases that match TRBD1. Per germline, CDR1 SGHRS and CDR2 YFSETQ. V shed 0 bases, J shed 5 bases, and the junction held 7 bases outside the gene matches. The CDR3 is made up of 15 amino acids.

The CDR3 sequence is CASSVASGSGSDTQYF. Written as DNA, the CDR3 is TGTGCCAGCAGCGTAGCTAGCGGGAGTGGTTCAGATACGCAGTATTTT. The chain recombines TRBV9 with TRBJ2-3; 10 nucleotides line up with TRBD2. Germline loops: CDR1 SGDLS, CDR2 YYNGEE. The CDR3 length is 16 residues. J gave up 4 bases and V 0 bases, and 5 bases lay outside the gene matches.

The J gene is TRBJ1-3, the V gene TRBV7-2; possible D gene TRBD1, 5 bases. Germline-derived CDR1 and CDR2 are SGHTA and FQGNSA. Trimming stripped 4 bases from V and 4 bases from J, with 14 bases between. This CDR3 is built from 15 residues. CDR3 sequence: CASSSTMRQGNTIYF. The CDR3 nucleotides are TGTGCCAGCAGCTCAACAATGAGACAGGGAAACACCATATATTTT. Variable domain in full (rest from reference TRBV7-2 and TRBJ1-3): GAGVSQSPSNKVTEKGKDVELRCDPISGHTALYWYRQSLGQGLEFLIYFQGNSAPDKSGLPSDRFSAERTGGSVSTLTIQRTQQEDSAVYLCASSSTMRQGNTIYFGEGSWLTVV.

In its sample, this clone was seen a few times. This chain links TRBV7-9 with TRBJ1-1; 7 positions agree with TRBD1. V lost 10 bases, J lost 4 bases, and 9 bases stayed unmatched. This CDR3 spans 13 amino acids. In germline, CDR1 is SEHNR, CDR2 FQNEAQ (reference sequence). The CDR3 sequence: CATSLEGATEAFF. CDR3 DNA sequence: TGTGCCACCTCCCTGGAGGGGGCCACTGAAGCTTTCTTT.

The chain uses TRBV28 and TRBJ2-1, with a tentative D call TRBD1 (5 bases). V was shortened by 5 bases and J by 9 bases, with 11 bases between the two germline ends. CDR3 length equals 12 residues. Germline V CDR1 and CDR2: MDHEN, SYDVKM. CDR3 DNA sequence: TGTGCCAGCAGTACAGGCGCTTCTGAGCAGTTCTTC. It is translated as CASSTGASEQFF.

This clone was observed a few times. The genes are TRBV3-1 (or the pseudogene TRBV3-2) and TRBJ1-1, with a weak D call TRBD1 (6 bases). This CDR3 is built from 16 residues. Germline V CDR1 and CDR2: LGHDT, YNNKEL (reference sequence). V lost 0 bases to trimming and J lost 3 bases, with 14 bases between them. The CDR3 spells CASSQDRGQPYTEAFF. In DNA, the CDR3 is TGTGCCAGCAGCCAAGATCGAGGACAGCCCTACACTGAAGCTTTCTTT.

The chain combines TRBV11-1 with TRBJ2-3, with 9 bases lining up with TRBD2. The junction had 2 bases not matched to a gene; V was cut back by 4 bases and J by 3 bases. The germline CDR1 and CDR2 sequences are SGHAT and FQDESV (reference sequence). CDR3 size: 14 residues. Here the CDR3 DNA reads TGTGCCAGCAGCTACCTAGCGGGGACAGATACGCAGTATTTT. Its protein product is CASSYLAGTDTQYF.

The chain links TRBV9 to TRBJ2-1, with a possible D match to TRBD1 (5 bases). This CDR3 region has 16 residues. Germline V gives CDR1 SGDLS, CDR2 YYNGEE. V was pared by 4 bases and J by 0 bases, with 14 bases between. CDR3: CASSKRGPSSYNEQFF. The CDR3 bases are TGTGCCAGCAGCAAAAGGGGCCCGAGCTCCTACAATGAGCAGTTCTTC.

The V gene is TRBV25-1, the J gene TRBJ1-5; D is possibly TRBD1 (5 bases). Between the trimmed V and J ends, which lost 6 bases and 1 base, there was a span of 16 bases. There are 16 residues in the CDR3. CDR1 and CDR2 (germline): MGHDK, SYGVNS. The CDR3 spells CASSPAQGLSNQPQHF. The CDR3 bases are TGTGCCAGCAGCCCCGCCCAGGGACTGAGCAATCAGCCCCAGCATTTT.

The chain employs TRBV3-1 (or the pseudogene TRBV3-2) and TRBJ1-3; D may be TRBD1 (6 bases). The V gene lost 4 bases and the J gene lost 0 bases, with 16 bases spanning the gap. This CDR3 is built from 17 residues. Germline CDR1 LGHDT, CDR2 YNNKEL (reference sequence). The CDR3 loop reads CASSLWGTPRSGNTIYF. In nucleotides, the CDR3 is TGTGCCAGCAGCCTCTGGGGGACACCCCGCTCTGGAAACACCATATATTTT.